This T cell receptor beta chain is drawn from a study of neurological immune-mediated disorders. MiXCR was run by TCRdb on the 5' RACE reads, yielding one entry per CDR3 protein. This table holds about 88,000 distinct CDR3 sequences, 3.5% to 4% found once. This clonotype was observed many times. The V end was cut by 5 bases, the J end by 6 bases, with 10 bases between. This CDR3 has 13 residues. The germline gives CDR1 MNHEY, CDR2 SMNVEV (reference sequence). The chain couples TRBV27 to TRBJ2-2; maybe TRBD2 (6 bases). The sample consisted of PBMCs. This clonotype was obtained from a woman aged 18-29 years with multiple sclerosis. Here the CDR3 DNA reads TGTGCCAGCAGTCAGACGGGGGCCGGGGAGCTGTTTTTT. Translation gives CASSQTGAGELFF.